The 20 T cell receptor beta chains presented below share a single source sample, sequenced in a study of T cell responses to AZD1222 COVID-19 vaccine. TCRdb's table, derived via immunoSEQ multiplex PCR, lists solely in-frame clones and lacks some. Seen here are roughly 80,000 clones, about 90% observed once, and the top ten hold approximately 5.2%. The sample was peripheral blood, taken on day 0 of AZD1222 vaccination. Receptors were obtained from an adult in good health.

This clone was counted a few times. The V call is TRBV18, the J call TRBJ1-1; a possible D gene is TRBD1 (5 bases). Between the trimmed V and J ends, which lost 2 bases and 0 bases, there was a span of 10 bases. Germline CDR1 KGHSH, CDR2 LQKENI. There are 15 residues in the CDR3. In DNA form, the CDR3 reads TGTGCCAGCTCACCAGACAGCTTCATGAACACTGAAGCTTTCTTT. This encodes CASSPDSFMNTEAFF. The variable domain in full, with the rest retrieved from reference TRBV18 and TRBJ1-1, is NAGVMQNPRHLVRRRGQEARLRCSPMKGHSHVYWYRQLPEEGLKFMVYLQKENIIDESGMPKERFSAEFPKEGPSILRIQQVVRGDSAAYFCASSPDSFMNTEAFFGQGTRLTVV.

The chain combines TRBV5-1 with TRBJ2-1; 7 bases match TRBD1. The CDR3 sequence is 14 residues long. From germline, CDR1 is SGHRS and CDR2 YFSETQ. V lost 0 bases and J lost 8; bases outside the gene matches: 5. The CDR3: CASSLVAGGDEQFF. The CDR3 coding sequence is TGCGCCAGCAGCTTGGTGGCAGGGGGTGATGAGCAGTTCTTC.

This clone occurred a few times. The V and J genes are TRBV18 and TRBJ2-1, with TRBD2 as a possible D gene (6 bases). Germline-derived CDR1 and CDR2 are KGHSH and LQKENI. Trimming removed 3 bases from V and 9 bases from J, with 15 bases in between. The CDR3 is made up of 14 amino acids. The CDR3 nucleotides read TGTGCCAGCTCACCCCCAGGAGGGCGCGTTGAGCAGTTCTTC. The encoded protein is CASSPPGGRVEQFF. The whole variable domain, remainder taken from reference TRBV18 and TRBJ2-1, is NAGVMQNPRHLVRRRGQEARLRCSPMKGHSHVYWYRQLPEEGLKFMVYLQKENIIDESGMPKERFSAEFPKEGPSILRIQQVVRGDSAAYFCASSPPGGRVEQFFGPGTRLTVL.

The chain couples TRBV2 to TRBJ2-5; TRBD1 agrees at 8 bases. Germline V CDR1 and CDR2: SNHLY, FYNNEI. This CDR3 is built from 17 residues. With V trimmed by 6 bases and J by 1 base, 13 bases remained unmatched. CDR3 loop: CASRSRQGRNSQETQYF. CDR3 bases: TGTGCCAGCAGGTCCCGACAGGGGAGAAACTCCCAAGAGACCCAGTACTTC.

V gene TRBV6-5 combines with J gene TRBJ2-3, with D unclear. The V end lost 0 bases, the J end lost 5 bases, and 12 bases lay between the germline ends. Germline V gives CDR1 MNHEY, CDR2 SVGAGI. This CDR3 is 15 amino acids long. The CDR3 DNA reads as TGTGCCAGCAGTTACTCGGGGAACTGGGAAGATACGCAGTATTTT. This translates into CASSYSGNWEDTQYF.

The chain links TRBV28 to TRBJ2-5; 7 nucleotides align to TRBD1. Per the germline V gene, CDR1 is MDHEN and CDR2 is SYDVKM. The V segment lost 6 bases and the J segment 5 bases; nucleotides outside the gene matches: 6. There are 13 residues in the CDR3. The CDR3 protein is CASSQQGPETQYF. CDR3 in DNA: TGTGCCAGCAGCCAACAGGGGCCGGAGACCCAGTACTTC.

The chain couples TRBV6-5 to TRBJ2-7; 10 bases align to TRBD2. Per germline, CDR1 MNHEY and CDR2 SVGAGI. CDR3 length equals 14 residues. The junction had 9 bases not matched to a gene; V was cut back by 7 bases and J by 6 bases. Written as DNA, the CDR3 is TGTGCCAGCAATCCAGCGGGAGGGCCCGGCGAGCAGTACTTC. Residues: CASNPAGGPGEQYF.

The V and J genes are TRBV28 and TRBJ2-5; 10 bases are shared with TRBD1. V lost 1 base to trimming and J lost 5 bases; unmatched junction nucleotides: 10. The CDR3 totals 17 residues. CDR1 and CDR2 (germline): MDHEN, SYDVKM. The CDR3 DNA sequence: TGTGCCAGCAGTTTATTTTCGGGGACAGGGGCGTGGGAGACCCAGTACTTC. Translation: CASSLFSGTGAWETQYF. The variable domain in full, with the rest retrieved from reference TRBV28 and TRBJ2-5, is DVKVTQSSRYLVKRTGEKVFLECVQDMDHENMFWYRQDPGLGLRLIYFSYDVKMKEKGDIPEGYSVSREKKERFSLILESASTNQTSMYLCASSLFSGTGAWETQYFGPGTRLLVL.

The V call is TRBV6-1, the J call TRBJ2-1; D gene ambiguous. Trimming stripped 1 base from V and 1 base from J, with 11 bases between. The germline V gene encodes CDR1 MNHNS and CDR2 SASEGT. This CDR3 spans 16 amino acids. This CDR3 reads CASSEVSTRSYNEQFF. CDR3 DNA sequence: TGTGCCAGCAGTGAAGTGAGTACGCGGTCCTACAATGAGCAGTTCTTC.

The chain joins TRBV7-3 to TRBJ2-3, with D perhaps given as TRBD1 or TRBD2 (5 bases each). The germline gives CDR1 SGHTA, CDR2 FQGTGA. The CDR3 loop spans 14 amino acids. The V and J ends lost 5 bases and 1 base respectively, with 10 bases between them. CDR3 sequence: CASSPTAGTDTQYF. The CDR3 coding sequence is TGTGCCAGCAGCCCGACAGCGGGCACAGATACGCAGTATTTT.

The chain combines TRBV28 with TRBJ2-1, with 12 bases identical to TRBD2. The germline gives CDR1 MDHEN, CDR2 SYDVKM. V lost 4 bases, J lost 8 bases, and 9 bases stayed unmatched. The CDR3 extends over 16 amino acids. The CDR3 loop reads CASSSTTSGRGDEQFF. The CDR3, as DNA: TGTGCCAGCAGTTCCACGACTAGCGGGAGAGGGGATGAGCAGTTCTTC.

This chain joins TRBV19 and TRBJ1-3; 7 bases agree with TRBD1. The germline V gene has CDR1 LNHDA and CDR2 SQIVND (reference sequence). The CDR3 consists of 16 residues. V lost 6 bases and J lost 9; bases outside the gene matches: 17. CDR3 bases: TGTGCCAGTAGACTACTTCTCGGGACAGAATTTAGCACCATATATTTT. Translated: CASRLLLGTEFSTIYF.

This clone was counted a single time. This sequence joins TRBV7-2 and TRBJ2-2, with a possible D match to TRBD1 (6 bases). Germline CDR1 is SGHTA and CDR2 is FQGNSA. Trimming took 2 bases from V and 6 from J, leaving 13 bases between them. This CDR3 is built from 15 residues. The CDR3 DNA reads as TGTGCCAGCAGCTTAAACCAGGGGCGAGCCGGGGAGCTGTTTTTT. This sequence encodes CASSLNQGRAGELFF.

This chain joins TRBV10-3 and TRBJ2-7, with 7 bases lining up with TRBD2. This CDR3 region has 14 residues. Germline V gene data show CDR1 as ENHRY and CDR2 as SYGVKD. Losses at the gene ends were 6 bases for V and 0 bases for J; bases not matched to a gene: 5. CDR3 amino acids: CAIRGGDYSYEQYF. The CDR3 DNA reads as TGTGCCATCAGGGGCGGGGACTACTCCTACGAGCAGTACTTC.

This chain joins TRBV7-9 and TRBJ2-1; no firm D call. Germline assignment: CDR1 SEHNR and CDR2 FQNEAQ (reference sequence). The CDR3 runs to 16 residues. The V and J ends lost 1 base and 5 bases respectively, with 15 bases between them. CDR3 nucleotides: TGTGCCAGCAGCTTAGAGCTTGCCCCACTTAACAATGAGCAGTTCTTC. Amino acids: CASSLELAPLNNEQFF.

This chain links TRBV12-5 with TRBJ1-2; the D gene is possibly TRBD1 (5 bases). The CDR3 contains 15 residues. Germline values: CDR1 LGHNT, CDR2 FRNRAP. Trimming removed 3 bases at V and 4 bases at J, with 15 bases between. In DNA form, the CDR3 reads TGTGCTAGTGGTTTCGGGGGGGGTTCCTCCTATGGCTACACCTTC. This sequence encodes CASGFGGGSSYGYTF.

The chain recombines TRBV9 with TRBJ2-1; 9 bases line up with TRBD1. The V segment lost 7 bases and the J segment 4 bases; nucleotides outside the gene matches: 9. The CDR3 loop spans 15 amino acids. Looked up from germline, CDR1 is SGDLS and CDR2 is YYNGEE. The CDR3 is CASGKGQGSYNEQFF. The CDR3 nucleotides read TGTGCCAGCGGCAAGGGACAGGGTTCTTACAATGAGCAGTTCTTC.

V gene TRBV11-2 combines with J gene TRBJ2-1, with 7 bases fitting TRBD2. Germline assignment: CDR1 SGHAT and CDR2 FQNNGV. V was clipped by 5 bases and J by 9 bases; unmatched bases: 10. The CDR3 covers 14 residues. The CDR3 DNA follows: TGTGCCAGCAGCCTCACCATCTTAGCGGGTGAGCAGTTCTTC. It encodes CASSLTILAGEQFF.

The rearrangement uses TRBV5-1 and TRBJ2-1; no clear D. Per the germline V gene, CDR1 is SGHRS and CDR2 is YFSETQ. Trimming left V 0 bases short and J 5 bases short, with 9 bases between. The CDR3 length is 14 residues. The chain's CDR3 is CASSLVAYDNEQFF. In DNA form, the CDR3 reads TGCGCCAGCAGCTTGGTGGCTTATGACAATGAGCAGTTCTTC.

V is TRBV5-4 and J is TRBJ2-5; no clear D. Germline values: CDR1 SGHNT, CDR2 YYREEE (reference sequence). This CDR3 comprises 14 residues. V was clipped by 0 bases and J by 5 bases, with 11 bases between them. The CDR3: CASSLVDAWETQYF. In DNA, the CDR3 is TGTGCCAGCAGCTTGGTAGACGCCTGGGAGACCCAGTACTTC.